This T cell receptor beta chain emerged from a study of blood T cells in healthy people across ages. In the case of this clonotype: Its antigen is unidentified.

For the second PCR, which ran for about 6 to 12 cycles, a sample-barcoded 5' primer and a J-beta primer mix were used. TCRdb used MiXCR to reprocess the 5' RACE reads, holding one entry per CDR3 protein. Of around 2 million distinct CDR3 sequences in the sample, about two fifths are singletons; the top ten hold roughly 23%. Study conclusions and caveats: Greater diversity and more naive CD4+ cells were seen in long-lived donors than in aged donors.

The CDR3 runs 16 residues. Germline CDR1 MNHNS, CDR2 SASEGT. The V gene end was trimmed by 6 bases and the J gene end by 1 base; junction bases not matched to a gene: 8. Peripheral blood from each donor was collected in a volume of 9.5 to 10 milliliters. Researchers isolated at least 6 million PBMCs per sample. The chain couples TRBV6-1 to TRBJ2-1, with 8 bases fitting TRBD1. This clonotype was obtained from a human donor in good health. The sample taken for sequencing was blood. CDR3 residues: CASSVPDRASYNEQFF. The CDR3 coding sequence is TGTGCCAGCAGCGTACCGGACAGGGCGTCCTACAATGAGCAGTTCTTC.